This T cell receptor (beta chain) was documented in a study of cytomegalovirus exposure and HLA in healthy donors. Overall study results and limits: The only immune exposure information that was available was CMV serostatus. Sequencing artifact likely explains a cluster of highly shared sequence variants. Analysis performed later showed TCR beta chains linked to HLA being more clonally expanded than equally common others.

This clone was recorded a few times. The antigen remains unidentified. Primers: 60 Vbeta forward and 13 Jbeta reverse. In the original workflow: Per a later analysis, the number of unique TCR beta chains was about 80 million, of which some 9.9 million were shared. Using immunoSEQ multiplex PCR, the repertoire was profiled, and TCRdb retains in-frame clones only, with some absent. That table gives V, J and clone size, and the DNA gave D and trimming. The sample lists around 120,000 clones; 65% to 80% were seen once. CDR1 and CDR2 from the germline V gene are SGHRS and YFSETQ. This CDR3 spans 17 amino acids. Germline trimming cut 0 bases from V and 6 bases from J; bases unmatched to any gene: 7.

Specimen: PBMCs. The chain uses TRBV5-1 and TRBJ2-1, with TRBD2 identical over 12 bases. This TCR came from a human donor in good health. The CDR3 sequence is CASSLATSGRRVNEQFF. The CDR3 nucleotides are TGCGCCAGCAGCTTGGCGACTAGCGGGAGAAGGGTCAATGAGCAGTTCTTC.